The rows below give T cell receptor beta chains drawn from one sample of a study of CD8 T cells in ankylosing spondylitis. TCRdb processed the 5' RACE reads anew with MiXCR; each CDR3 protein has one entry. The sample holds about 240,000 distinct CDR3 sequences, around 7.8% seen once. The sequenced sample was blood, either unsorted or a sorted T cell fraction (not recorded which). The receptor source for this set is a male donor with ankylosing spondylitis or in good health (not recorded which). Each CDR3 is given with its conserved first and last residue. The order of the fields is V gene, J gene, CDR3 protein.

TRBV7-8	TRBJ2-2	CASSDSGRTTGELFF
TRBV29-1	TRBJ1-1	CSVRAGLNTEAFF
TRBV7-8	TRBJ2-1	CASSFPFWEGYRGHNEQFF
TRBV20-1	TRBJ1-1	CSARVQGAVLTEAFF
TRBV20-1	TRBJ2-3	CSARDRVVSTDTQYF
TRBV20-1	TRBJ2-3	CSARARLAVSADTQYF
TRBV27	TRBJ2-7	CASSLSGQGTEQYF
TRBV7-2	TRBJ1-1	CASSPLLLVEAFF
TRBV20-1	TRBJ1-6	CSARDTGKSPLHF
TRBV20-1	TRBJ2-7	CSASSNLRAHEQYF
TRBV20-1	TRBJ2-3	CSARGDRANTDTQYF
TRBV10-3	TRBJ2-5	CAINSGRADEGETQYF
TRBV4-2	TRBJ1-5	CASSQSGRIFNQPQHF
TRBV7-2	TRBJ2-1	CASSPSGSGGNEQFF
TRBV5-4	TRBJ2-3	CASSVTRDTQYF
TRBV5-1	TRBJ2-5	CASSPSISQETQYF
TRBV28	TRBJ1-1	CASSLPGGGLDTEAFF
TRBV5-1	TRBJ2-1	CASSPGTSGMDEQFF
TRBV5-1	TRBJ1-5	CASSLGGLDNQPQHF
TRBV20-1	TRBJ1-3	CSAKAAGLVGTIYF
TRBV6-1	TRBJ1-1	CASSGTGGWSTEAFF
TRBV11-2	TRBJ2-1	CASSLVRVAVTPRGEQFF
TRBV15	TRBJ2-4	CATSRMGQGRTKNIQYF
TRBV9	TRBJ2-2	CASSVYRDTGELFF
TRBV7-2	TRBJ2-4	CASSSGQGATNIQYF
TRBV20-1	TRBJ2-7	CSASVRGYEQYF
TRBV20-1	TRBJ2-1	CSARVASGGYNEQFF
TRBV27	TRBJ2-2	CASAYDRGSGELFF
TRBV2	TRBJ1-6	CASRGDWDSHSPLHF
TRBV6-5	TRBJ1-6	CASSYSKLSDTRNSPLHF
TRBV11-3	TRBJ2-7	CASSEQGSSYEQYF
TRBV6-5	TRBJ2-1	CASGKNEQFF
TRBV7-6	TRBJ2-7	CASSLEWVSGANEQYF
TRBV7-9	TRBJ1-3	CASSSLETGNTIYF
TRBV12-3/TRBV12-4	TRBJ2-4	CASSLGSQVSVENIQYF